This TCR beta chain originates from a study of blood T cell repertoires in COVID-19. Study context: Nucleic acid was either cDNA or gDNA, and it came from T cells, B-cell-depleted T cells, or PBMCs.

The CDR3 is made up of 13 amino acids. V lost 5 bases and J 5 bases, leaving 12 bases between the germline ends. CDR1 and CDR2 from the germline V gene are LGHDT and YNNKEL (reference sequence). Measured with immunoSEQ multiplex PCR; TCRdb has only the in-frame clones, and not every one. The table has roughly 65,000 clones, approximately 86% seen once; the top ten hold around 12%. Sequencing input: peripheral blood. This TCR came from a woman between 55 and 75 years old with acute or convalescent COVID-19. The chain links TRBV3-1 (or the pseudogene TRBV3-2) to TRBJ1-2; D may be TRBD1 (5 bases). CDR3 bases: TGTGCCAGCAGCATCGACAGTCTATATGGCTACACCTTC. Residues: CASSIDSLYGYTF.